Following are 28 T cell receptor beta chains from one sample sequenced in a study of blood T cell repertoires in COVID-19. The protocol was immunoSEQ multiplex PCR, while the TCRdb copy is restricted to in-frame clones and leaves out a portion. The table shows just over 150,000 clones, with less than 90% occurring only once. What was sequenced was peripheral blood. The receptors here all came from a woman in her sixties or seventies with acute or convalescent COVID-19.

This clone has just a few counts. The rearrangement uses TRBV28 and TRBJ1-4, with a weak D call TRBD1 (6 bases). Trimming stripped 5 bases from V and 4 bases from J, with 14 bases between. CDR1 is MDHEN and CDR2 is SYDVKM in the germline V gene. This CDR3 is 15 amino acids long. CDR3 region: CASSRTGLVNEKLFF. The DNA for the CDR3 is TGTGCCAGCAGTCGCACAGGGTTGGTTAATGAAAAACTGTTTTTT.

This clone was seen just once. The chain employs TRBV3-1 (or the pseudogene TRBV3-2) and TRBJ1-2; tentative D call: TRBD1 (5 bases). Trimming pared 8 bases from V and 1 base from J, leaving 11 bases between. CDR1 LGHDT and CDR2 YNNKEL come from the germline V gene (reference sequence). This CDR3 is 13 amino acids long. The CDR3 protein is CASSVGLNYGYTF. The CDR3 region has the DNA TGTGCCAGCTCCGTGGGGCTTAACTATGGCTACACCTTC.

This chain uses TRBV9 with TRBJ2-4; TRBD2 matches at 12 bases. This CDR3 is built from 16 residues. CDR1 and CDR2 from the germline V gene are SGDLS and YYNGEE. V lost 3 bases to trimming and J lost 3 bases; unmatched junction nucleotides: 4. CDR3 loop: CASSARLAGDKNIQYF. The CDR3 DNA is TGTGCCAGCAGCGCGAGACTAGCGGGAGACAAAAACATTCAGTACTTC.

The J gene is TRBJ2-2, the V gene TRBV2; weak D call: TRBD1 (6 bases). CDR3 length equals 14 residues. Trimming took 7 bases from V and 1 from J, leaving 10 bases between them. CDR1 is SNHLY and CDR2 is FYNNEI in the germline V gene. The CDR3 loop is CASTKTGNTGELFF. The CDR3 bases are TGTGCCAGCACAAAGACAGGGAACACCGGGGAGCTGTTTTTT.

The rearrangement links TRBV2 to TRBJ1-1; D is uncertain. This CDR3 is built from 13 residues. The germline V gene has CDR1 SNHLY and CDR2 FYNNEI. The V end lost 3 bases, the J end lost 5 bases, and 10 bases lay between the germline ends. DNA of the CDR3: TGTGCCAGCAGTGAGATCAGCGGGACTGAAGCTTTCTTT. Translated, it gives CASSEISGTEAFF.

The genes are TRBV2 and TRBJ1-5, with D unresolved. This CDR3 comprises 15 residues. Germline V lookup: CDR1 SNHLY, CDR2 FYNNEI. With 6 bases removed from V and 2 bases from J, the gap between germline ends came to 14 bases. CDR3 sequence: CASSPAMGGNQPQHF. The CDR3 region has the DNA TGTGCCAGCAGCCCGGCGATGGGCGGCAATCAGCCCCAGCATTTT.

This clone was found once. This chain connects TRBV7-9 to TRBJ1-1, with TRBD1 matching 7 bases. This CDR3 has 16 amino acids. The junction had 13 bases not matched to a gene; V was cut back by 5 bases and J by 4 bases. The germline gives CDR1 SEHNR, CDR2 FQNEAQ (reference sequence). The CDR3 protein is CASSPQTGYQGTEAFF. CDR3 DNA sequence: TGTGCCAGCAGCCCTCAGACAGGGTATCAAGGCACTGAAGCTTTCTTT.

The chain recombines TRBV11-2 with TRBJ2-5; tentatively, D is TRBD2 (5 bases). Trimming cost V 4 bases and J 4 bases, with 19 bases left between them. CDR1 and CDR2 from the germline V gene are SGHAT and FQNNGV. This CDR3 region has 16 residues. For the CDR3, the DNA is TGTGCCAGCAGCTCCGGGAACCGGGTCTTGGGAGAGACCCAGTACTTC. It yields the protein CASSSGNRVLGETQYF.

The chain employs TRBV30 and TRBJ1-2; 10 bases agree with TRBD1. The CDR3 covers 16 residues. V was clipped by 3 bases and J by 8 bases; unmatched bases: 15. Germline CDR1 reads GTSNPN; CDR2 reads SVGIG (reference sequence). CDR3 DNA sequence: TGTGCCTGGAGCGCGACAGGGGGCAGGCGAGCGACGGGCTACACCTTC. Translating it yields CAWSATGGRRATGYTF.

Written as DNA, the CDR3 is TGTGCCAGCAGCCGATTCACCACGGCGGGGCAGCTTCAAGAGACCCAGTACTTC. As protein: CASSRFTTAGQLQETQYF. The genes are TRBV14 and TRBJ2-5; TRBD2 is a possible D gene (6 bases). The CDR3 contains 18 residues. The germline V and J ends were trimmed by 4 bases and 2 bases, with 23 bases remaining between them. The germline gives CDR1 SGHDN, CDR2 FVKESK.

This chain connects TRBV12-3 or TRBV12-4 to TRBJ2-5; D ambiguous. Deletions cut 2 bases from V and 2 bases from J, with 6 bases between. The CDR3 runs to 13 residues. CDR3 loop: CASSLPPQETQYF. CDR3 nucleotide sequence: TGTGCCAGCAGTTTACCCCCACAAGAGACCCAGTACTTC.

V is TRBV4-1 and J is TRBJ2-3; 10 bases are shared with TRBD2. V gave up 0 bases and J gave up 2 bases; unmatched junction bases: 17. In germline, CDR1 is MGHRA, CDR2 YSYEKL. This CDR3 is built from 21 residues. This chain's CDR3 is CASSQEKITKGLAGATDTQYF. CDR3 coding DNA: TGCGCCAGCAGCCAAGAAAAGATAACGAAGGGGCTAGCGGGGGCCACAGATACGCAGTATTTT.

This chain links TRBV20-1 with TRBJ1-1; D ambiguous. Germline assignment: CDR1 DFQATT and CDR2 SNEGSKA (reference sequence). The CDR3 spans 13 residues. V lost 3 bases to trimming and J lost 5 bases, with 13 bases between them. The CDR3 loop reads CSASSTGGTEAFF. DNA for the CDR3: TGCAGTGCTAGTAGCACCGGCGGGACTGAAGCTTTCTTT.

The chain joins TRBV18 to TRBJ1-3; TRBD1 matches at 7 bases. This CDR3 region has 15 residues. The germline V gene encodes CDR1 KGHSH and CDR2 LQKENI. Losses at the gene ends were 3 bases for V and 2 bases for J; bases not matched to a gene: 4. The CDR3 region has the DNA TGTGCCAGCTCACCGACAGGGATCACTGGAAACACCATATATTTT. Its translation is CASSPTGITGNTIYF.

The chain employs TRBV27 and TRBJ1-3; D is unresolved. The germline gives CDR1 MNHEY, CDR2 SMNVEV (reference sequence). The CDR3 extends over 16 amino acids. The V gene lost 6 bases and the J gene lost 4 bases, with 19 bases spanning the gap. The chain's CDR3 is CASRSLGGGPGNTIYF. The CDR3 DNA is TGTGCCAGCAGGAGTTTAGGAGGAGGGCCCGGAAACACCATATATTTT.

The chain recombines TRBV5-5 with TRBJ1-1; TRBD1 matches at 9 bases. V lost 0 bases and J lost 10; bases outside the gene matches: 4. The CDR3 totals 13 residues. Germline CDR1 reads SGHKS; CDR2 reads YYEKEE (reference sequence). CDR3 DNA sequence: TGTGCCAGCAGCTTGGAGCCGGGACAGGGAGCTTTCTTT. Encoded protein: CASSLEPGQGAFF.

Written as DNA, the CDR3 is TGTGCCAGCAGCGTAGATTCGGGGAGGAACACTGAAGCTTTCTTT. This codes for CASSVDSGRNTEAFF. The chain couples TRBV9 to TRBJ1-1, with unresolved D. The CDR3 is 15 residues long. Germline V gene data show CDR1 as SGDLS and CDR2 as YYNGEE. V lost 0 bases, J lost 1 base, and 10 bases lay in between.

This clone was observed once. The chain links TRBV2 to TRBJ2-7; possible D gene TRBD1, 6 bases. The CDR3 contains 17 residues. Looked up from germline, CDR1 is SNHLY and CDR2 is FYNNEI. V lost 7 bases to trimming and J lost 2 bases, with 24 bases between them. CDR3 region: CASTHSPGQKSTYEQYF. The CDR3 nucleotides are TGTGCCAGCACACACTCCCCCGGACAGAAGTCTACCTACGAGCAGTACTTC.

This chain uses TRBV3-1 (or the pseudogene TRBV3-2) with TRBJ2-6; 11 bases align to TRBD1. This CDR3 has 19 amino acids. Germline values: CDR1 LGHDT, CDR2 YNNKEL (reference sequence). V lost 0 bases and J lost 4; bases outside the gene matches: 8. CDR3 loop: CASSQDPRTGGRGANVLTF. In nucleotides, the CDR3 is TGTGCCAGCAGCCAAGATCCGAGGACAGGGGGCAGGGGGGCCAACGTCCTGACTTTC.

The rearrangement joins TRBV3-1 (or the pseudogene TRBV3-2) to TRBJ1-6; D is ambiguous. The CDR3 has 16 amino acids. V was trimmed by 4 bases and J by 7 bases, leaving 17 bases between them. Germline V gene data show CDR1 as LGHDT and CDR2 as YNNKEL (reference sequence). For the CDR3, the DNA is TGTGCCAGCAGCCCAAAGTTCGGGATGGGGAATTCACCCCTCCACTTT. Its protein product is CASSPKFGMGNSPLHF.

This chain connects TRBV19 to TRBJ2-4, with 7 bases lining up with TRBD1. Germline trimming cut 6 bases from V and 9 bases from J; bases unmatched to any gene: 11. Germline V lookup: CDR1 LNHDA, CDR2 SQIVND (reference sequence). The CDR3 is made up of 14 amino acids. Here the CDR3 reads CASSRSRDSRIQYF. CDR3 coding DNA: TGTGCCAGTAGCCGTTCCCGGGACAGCCGCATTCAGTACTTC.

The genes are TRBV6-2 or TRBV6-3 and TRBJ1-5, with 9 positions matching TRBD1. V lost 6 bases and J lost 6; bases outside the gene matches: 12. CDR1 MNHEY and CDR2 SVGEGT come from the germline V gene. This CDR3 spans 16 amino acids. CDR3 residues: CASSSGTGYGGQPQHF. Written as DNA, the CDR3 is TGTGCCAGCAGCTCCGGGACAGGGTACGGGGGTCAGCCCCAGCATTTT.

This chain joins TRBV9 and TRBJ1-3, with TRBD1 matching over 9 bases. Unmatched junction bases numbered 11, after V lost 4 bases and J lost 0 bases. The CDR3 runs 18 residues. CDR1 is SGDLS and CDR2 is YYNGEE in the germline V gene. This chain's CDR3 is CASSLGQGPLSSGNTIYF. The CDR3 region has the DNA TGTGCCAGCAGCTTGGGACAGGGACCACTCAGCTCTGGAAACACCATATATTTT.

Only one count was recorded for this clone. The chain joins TRBV2 to TRBJ1-1; D possibly corresponds to TRBD1 (5 bases). Looked up from germline, CDR1 is SNHLY and CDR2 is FYNNEI. The V and J ends lost 0 bases and 0 bases respectively, with 8 bases between them. The CDR3 has 15 residues. The CDR3: CASSEADRLNTEAFF. In DNA, the CDR3 is TGTGCCAGCAGTGAAGCTGACAGACTGAACACTGAAGCTTTCTTT.

The gene calls are TRBV7-9 and TRBJ2-5; TRBD2 matches 8 bases. Per the germline V gene, CDR1 is SEHNR and CDR2 is FQNEAQ (reference sequence). This CDR3 region has 17 residues. J was trimmed by 1 base and V by 0 bases; bases with no gene match: 7. CDR3 residues: CASSLAPWAGGQETQYF. The CDR3 DNA is TGTGCCAGCAGCTTAGCCCCATGGGCGGGGGGCCAAGAGACCCAGTACTTC.

This sequence joins TRBV29-1 and TRBJ1-1, with 8 positions matching TRBD1. Germline values: CDR1 SQVTM, CDR2 ANQGSEA. The junction had 0 bases not matched to a gene; V was cut back by 4 bases and J by 5 bases. The CDR3 covers 11 residues. The CDR3 nucleotides read TGCAGCGTTGGGGACAGGACTGAAGCTTTCTTT. The encoded protein is CSVGDRTEAFF.

The chain is built from TRBV6-6 and TRBJ2-5; 8 nucleotides match TRBD2. This CDR3 has 14 residues. CDR1 and CDR2 from the germline V gene are MNHNY and SVGAGI (reference sequence). V gave up 5 bases and J gave up 5 bases; unmatched junction bases: 7. CDR3 DNA sequence: TGTGCCAGCAGTGCCGGGACTAGAGGGGAGACCCAGTACTTC. This translates into CASSAGTRGETQYF.

The chain couples TRBV3-1 (or the pseudogene TRBV3-2) to TRBJ2-7; a possible D gene is TRBD1 (6 bases). This CDR3 spans 14 amino acids. The germline V and J ends were trimmed by 4 bases and 8 bases, with 18 bases remaining between them. Germline lookup yields CDR1 LGHDT and CDR2 YNNKEL (reference sequence). CDR3 in amino acids: CASSPGQSLRKQYF. CDR3 DNA sequence: TGTGCCAGCAGCCCGGGACAAAGCCTACGAAAGCAGTACTTC.